One T cell receptor (beta chain) is described in this entry. Assay: immunoSEQ multiplex PCR; the TCRdb copy retains only in-frame clones and omits some. The data contain 700,000 or so clones, 80% to 90% of them singletons. This sample was taken from a study of shared T cell receptors in the human thymus. Trimming removed 1 base from V and 3 bases from J, with 15 bases in between. Germline loops: CDR1 SGHAT, CDR2 FQNNGV. The CDR3 length is 16 residues. These data are also associated with another study on human thymus T cells. That paper notes: Thymus pieces cut out during corrective heart surgery were the tissue that was used. Gene usage for V and J segments appeared biased in thymic and blood repertoires. Related research described thymic repertoires that were highly overlapping among unrelated individuals.

The source material was thymocytes. This chain connects TRBV11-2 to TRBJ1-1, with no clear D. The clonotype was recovered from a girl younger than two with a congenital heart defect. The CDR3 DNA sequence: TGTGCCAGCAGCTTAGGGCAGGTGAAAAATCACACTGAAGCTTTCTTT. Its translation: CASSLGQVKNHTEAFF.